Presented here are 7 T cell receptor beta chains from one specimen sequenced in a study of shared clonotypes between healthy human individuals. The assay was immunoSEQ multiplex PCR, and TCRdb's table has in-frame clones only and misses some. This table has 850,000 to 1,100,000 clones, approximately 80% appearing once. Input material: memory CD4+ T cells from PBMCs. The subset: CD45RA-negative fraction. The receptors here all came from a man aged 18 to 30 in good health. Some clones in this sample may be carry-over from other donors' samples.

The chain couples TRBV27 to TRBJ2-7; no firm D call. Trimming removed 5 bases from V and 5 bases from J, with 16 bases in between. Germline CDR1 MNHEY, CDR2 SMNVEV (reference sequence). The CDR3 consists of 14 residues. CDR3 sequence (DNA): TGTGCCAGCAGTCCCCAAGGGTGGAGCAACGAGCAGTACTTC. It is translated as CASSPQGWSNEQYF.

This chain links TRBV28 with TRBJ1-4, with a tentative D call TRBD1 (6 bases). V was pared by 4 bases and J by 6 bases, with 15 bases between. Germline V gives CDR1 MDHEN, CDR2 SYDVKM. This CDR3 region has 15 residues. This CDR3 reads CASSSAGGPDEKLFF. CDR3 nucleotides: TGTGCCAGCAGTTCGGCGGGGGGGCCCGATGAAAAACTGTTTTTT. Complete variable domain (other parts from reference TRBV28 and TRBJ1-4): DVKVTQSSRYLVKRTGEKVFLECVQDMDHENMFWYRQDPGLGLRLIYFSYDVKMKEKGDIPEGYSVSREKKERFSLILESASTNQTSMYLCASSSAGGPDEKLFFGSGTQLSVL.

The V gene is TRBV5-1, the J gene TRBJ1-2; D is unclear. CDR1 is SGHRS, CDR2 YFSETQ, per germline. With 0 bases removed from V and 6 bases from J, the gap between germline ends came to 21 bases. This CDR3 region has 17 residues. CDR3 in amino acids: CASSLGISGSGSDGYTF. The DNA for the CDR3 is TGCGCCAGCAGCTTGGGTATCTCGGGTTCGGGGTCGGATGGCTACACCTTC.

The rearrangement links TRBV6-1 to TRBJ2-7; D call uncertain. V gave up 2 bases and J gave up 3 bases, with 5 bases separating them. There are 12 residues in the CDR3. In germline, CDR1 is MNHNS, CDR2 SASEGT. CDR3 DNA sequence: TGTGCCAGCAGTGAACAGATCTACGAGCAGTACTTC. Translating it yields CASSEQIYEQYF.

A word on this clone: This CDR3 is missing its conserved last phenylalanine or tryptophan, likely due to a read error. The DNA is left out, because the CDR3 cannot be placed on it with certainty; the CDR3 is given as TCRdb lists it. This sequence joins TRBV21-1 and TRBJ2-2; the D call of TRBD1 is as the table states it, not checked on the DNA. TRBV21-1 is marked as a pseudogene. 9 amino acids form the CDR3, both terminal residues included. The CDR3 region is CASSNGQGL.

In the case of this clone: A much larger clonotype is one base distant, so this may be a read error. This chain links TRBV18 with TRBJ1-1; D might be TRBD1 (6 bases). The CDR3 runs to 18 residues. Germline CDR1 and CDR2: KGHSH and LQKENI. CDR3: CASSPSGGPEGPNTKAFF. As DNA, the CDR3 is TGTGCCAGCTCACCCTCCGGGGGGCCCGAGGGACCGAACACTAAAGCTTTCTTT.

The rearrangement uses TRBV12-2 and TRBJ2-7; no DNA check was done on the table's D call, TRBD2. TRBV12-2 is tagged as a pseudogene. There are 20 residues in the CDR3. The CDR3 DNA sequence: TGTGCAAGTCGCTTAGCGTGGGGGATCTCAACTAGCGGGATTACCTACGAGCAGTACTTC. Protein product: CASRLAWGISTSGITYEQYF.